What follows are 3 T cell receptor beta chains derived from one specimen sequenced in a study of T cells after yellow fever vaccination. TCRdb reanalysed the 5' RACE reads using MiXCR and keeps one entry per CDR3 protein. This sample has 500,000 to 650,000 distinct CDR3 sequences, with around an eighth found just once. This material consisted of PBMCs, taken on the day of the yellow fever booster vaccination. These receptor sequences come from a man aged 25-40 years who received the YFV17D yellow fever vaccine.

This clonotype was seen only a few times. The J gene is TRBJ2-7, the V gene TRBV27; TRBD1 matches 9 bases. Per germline, CDR1 MNHEY and CDR2 SMNVEV (reference sequence). The CDR3 contains 16 residues. With V trimmed by 4 bases and J by 3 bases, 10 bases remained unmatched. The CDR3 DNA is TGTGCCAGCAGTTCACCCGCCGGGACAGGGAGCTACGAGCAGTACTTC. Its protein product is CASSSPAGTGSYEQYF.

This clonotype was seen a few times. This sequence joins TRBV6-5 and TRBJ1-6; 9 positions match TRBD1. V shed 5 bases and J 6 bases; nucleotides not matched to a gene: 8. Looked up from germline, CDR1 is MNHEY and CDR2 is SVGAGI. The CDR3 covers 16 residues. CDR3 region: CASSTARTGVNSPLHF. The CDR3 region has the DNA TGTGCCAGCAGTACTGCTAGGACAGGGGTTAATTCACCCCTCCACTTT.

The chain combines TRBV25-1 with TRBJ2-5; D ambiguous. The V and J ends lost 7 bases and 7 bases respectively, with 13 bases between them. The CDR3 spans 12 residues. Germline loops: CDR1 MGHDK, CDR2 SYGVNS. CDR3 protein: CASMARRLTQYF. Written as DNA, the CDR3 is TGTGCCAGCATGGCCCGCCGCTTGACCCAGTACTTC.